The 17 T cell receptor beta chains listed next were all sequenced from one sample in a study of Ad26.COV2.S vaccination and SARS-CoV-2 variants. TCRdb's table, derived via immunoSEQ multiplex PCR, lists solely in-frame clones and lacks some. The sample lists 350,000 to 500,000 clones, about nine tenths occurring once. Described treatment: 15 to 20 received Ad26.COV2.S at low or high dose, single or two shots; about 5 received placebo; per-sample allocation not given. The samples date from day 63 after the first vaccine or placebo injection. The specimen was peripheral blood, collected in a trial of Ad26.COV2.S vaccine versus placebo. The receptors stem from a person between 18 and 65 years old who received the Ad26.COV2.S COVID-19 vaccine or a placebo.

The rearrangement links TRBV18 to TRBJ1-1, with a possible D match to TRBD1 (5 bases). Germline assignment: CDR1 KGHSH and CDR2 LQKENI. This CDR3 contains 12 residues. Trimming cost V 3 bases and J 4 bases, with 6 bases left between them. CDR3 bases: TGTGCCAGCTCACCGGGGGTCACTGAAGCTTTCTTT. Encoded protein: CASSPGVTEAFF.

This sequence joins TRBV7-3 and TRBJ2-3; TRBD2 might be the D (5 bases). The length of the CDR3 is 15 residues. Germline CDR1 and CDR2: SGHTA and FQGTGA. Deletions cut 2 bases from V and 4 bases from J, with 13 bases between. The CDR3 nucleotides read TGTGCCAGCAGCTTAGAGGGCCGAGGCGCAGATACGCAGTATTTT. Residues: CASSLEGRGADTQYF.

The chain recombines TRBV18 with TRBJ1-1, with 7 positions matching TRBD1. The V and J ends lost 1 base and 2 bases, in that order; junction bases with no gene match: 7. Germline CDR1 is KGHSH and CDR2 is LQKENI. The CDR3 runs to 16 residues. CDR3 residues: CASSPRSQGVNTEAFF. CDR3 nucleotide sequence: TGTGCCAGCTCACCACGGTCGCAGGGGGTAAACACTGAAGCTTTCTTT. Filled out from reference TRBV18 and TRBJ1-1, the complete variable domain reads NAGVMQNPRHLVRRRGQEARLRCSPMKGHSHVYWYRQLPEEGLKFMVYLQKENIIDESGMPKERFSAEFPKEGPSILRIQQVVRGDSAAYFCASSPRSQGVNTEAFFGQGTRLTVV.

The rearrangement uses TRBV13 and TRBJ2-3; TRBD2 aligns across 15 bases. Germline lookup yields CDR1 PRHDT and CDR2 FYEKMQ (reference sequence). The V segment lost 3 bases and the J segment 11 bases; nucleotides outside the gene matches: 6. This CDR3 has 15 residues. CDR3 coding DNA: TGTGCCAGCAGCTTCGGACTAGCGGGAGGGCTAGGGCAGTATTTT. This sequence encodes CASSFGLAGGLGQYF.

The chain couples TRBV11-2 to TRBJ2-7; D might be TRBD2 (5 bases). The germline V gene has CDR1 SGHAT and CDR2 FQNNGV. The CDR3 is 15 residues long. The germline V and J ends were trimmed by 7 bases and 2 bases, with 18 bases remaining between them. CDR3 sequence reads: CASTPGGALTYEQYF. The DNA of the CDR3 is TGTGCCAGCACCCCAGGAGGTGCGCTTACCTACGAGCAGTACTTC. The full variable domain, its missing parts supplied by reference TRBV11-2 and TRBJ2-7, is EAGVAQSPRYKIIEKRQSVAFWCNPISGHATLYWYQQILGQGPKLLIQFQNNGVVDDSQLPKDRFSAERLKGVDSTLKIQPAKLEDSAVYLCASTPGGALTYEQYFGPGTRLTVT.

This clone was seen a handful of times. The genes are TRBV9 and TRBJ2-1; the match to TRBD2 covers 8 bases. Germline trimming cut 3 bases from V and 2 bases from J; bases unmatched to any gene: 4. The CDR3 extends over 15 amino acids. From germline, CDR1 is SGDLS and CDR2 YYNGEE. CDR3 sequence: CASSALADPYNEQFF. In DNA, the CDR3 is TGTGCCAGCAGCGCACTAGCGGACCCCTACAATGAGCAGTTCTTC.

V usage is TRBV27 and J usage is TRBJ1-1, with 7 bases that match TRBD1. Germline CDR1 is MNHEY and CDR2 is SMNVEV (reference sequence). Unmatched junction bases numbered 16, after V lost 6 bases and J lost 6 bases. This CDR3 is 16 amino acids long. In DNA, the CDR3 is TGTGCCAGCAGCCCAGGGGGAACCAGGTTGGGGGCTGAAGCTTTCTTT. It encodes CASSPGGTRLGAEAFF.

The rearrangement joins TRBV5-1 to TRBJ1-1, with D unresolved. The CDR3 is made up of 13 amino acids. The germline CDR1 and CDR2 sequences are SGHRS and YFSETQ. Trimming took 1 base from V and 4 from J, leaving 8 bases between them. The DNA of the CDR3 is TGCGCCAGCAGCTTGCGGCAGATCACTGAAGCTTTCTTT. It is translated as CASSLRQITEAFF.

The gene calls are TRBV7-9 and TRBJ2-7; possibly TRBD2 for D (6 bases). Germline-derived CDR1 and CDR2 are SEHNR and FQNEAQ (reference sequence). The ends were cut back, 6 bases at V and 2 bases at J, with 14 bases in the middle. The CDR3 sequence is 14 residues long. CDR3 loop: CASSLVGGTYEQYF. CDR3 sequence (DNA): TGTGCCAGCAGTCTAGTGGGGGGAACCTACGAGCAGTACTTC.

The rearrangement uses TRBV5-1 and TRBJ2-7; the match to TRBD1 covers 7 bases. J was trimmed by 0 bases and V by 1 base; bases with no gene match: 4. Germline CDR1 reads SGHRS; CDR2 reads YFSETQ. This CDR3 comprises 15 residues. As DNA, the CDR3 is TGCGCCAGCAGCTTGTCGTCAGGGGGCTCCTACGAGCAGTACTTC. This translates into CASSLSSGGSYEQYF.

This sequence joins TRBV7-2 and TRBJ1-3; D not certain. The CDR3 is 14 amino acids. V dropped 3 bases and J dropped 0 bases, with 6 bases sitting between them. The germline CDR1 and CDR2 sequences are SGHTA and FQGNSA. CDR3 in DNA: TGTGCCAGCAGCTTCGACCCCTCTGGAAACACCATATATTTT. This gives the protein CASSFDPSGNTIYF.

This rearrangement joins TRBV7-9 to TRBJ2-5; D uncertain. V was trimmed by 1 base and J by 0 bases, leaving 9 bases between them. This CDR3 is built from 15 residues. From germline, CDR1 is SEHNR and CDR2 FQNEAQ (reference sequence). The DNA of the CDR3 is TGTGCCAGCAGCTTAGGAGGCGACAACCAAGAGACCCAGTACTTC. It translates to CASSLGGDNQETQYF.

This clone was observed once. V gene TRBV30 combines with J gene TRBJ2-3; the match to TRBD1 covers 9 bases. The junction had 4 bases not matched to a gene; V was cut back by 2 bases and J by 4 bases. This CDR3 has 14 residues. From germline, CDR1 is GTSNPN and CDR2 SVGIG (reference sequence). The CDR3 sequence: CAWSWTGASDTQYF. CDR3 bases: TGTGCCTGGAGTTGGACAGGGGCATCAGATACGCAGTATTTT.

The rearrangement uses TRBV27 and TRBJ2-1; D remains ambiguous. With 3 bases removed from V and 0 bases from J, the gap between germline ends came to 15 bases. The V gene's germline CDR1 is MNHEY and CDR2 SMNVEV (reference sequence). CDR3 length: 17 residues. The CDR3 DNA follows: TGTGCCAGCAGTTTCCTCAGGACCCTTAGCTCCTACAATGAGCAGTTCTTC. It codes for CASSFLRTLSSYNEQFF.

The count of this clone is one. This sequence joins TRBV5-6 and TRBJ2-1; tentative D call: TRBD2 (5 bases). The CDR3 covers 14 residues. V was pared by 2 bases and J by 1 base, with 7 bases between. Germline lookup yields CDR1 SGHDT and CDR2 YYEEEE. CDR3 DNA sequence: TGTGCCAGCAGCTTCAGGAGGTCCTACAATGAGCAGTTCTTC. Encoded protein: CASSFRRSYNEQFF.

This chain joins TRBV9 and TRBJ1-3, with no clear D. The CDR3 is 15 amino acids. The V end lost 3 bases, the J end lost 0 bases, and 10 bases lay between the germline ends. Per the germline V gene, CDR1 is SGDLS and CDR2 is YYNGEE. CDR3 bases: TGTGCCAGCAGCGCCGATAGGTACTCTGGAAACACCATATATTTT. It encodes CASSADRYSGNTIYF.

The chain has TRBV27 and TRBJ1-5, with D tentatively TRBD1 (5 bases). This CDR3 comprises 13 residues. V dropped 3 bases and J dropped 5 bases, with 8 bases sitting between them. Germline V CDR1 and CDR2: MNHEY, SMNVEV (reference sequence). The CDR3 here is CASSFGRDQPQHF. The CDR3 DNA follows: TGTGCCAGCAGTTTCGGCAGGGATCAGCCCCAGCATTTT.